The 6 T cell receptor beta chains below were found in one sample sequenced in a study of blood T cell repertoires in COVID-19. Assay: immunoSEQ multiplex PCR; the TCRdb copy retains only in-frame clones and omits some. The sample yields fewer than 350,000 clones, approximately 81% seen once. Input material: peripheral blood. The receptors were sampled from a woman aged 55-75 years with active or convalescent COVID-19.

V usage is TRBV6-2 or TRBV6-3 and J usage is TRBJ1-1, with 10 bases matching TRBD1. V lost 4 bases to trimming and J lost 4 bases; unmatched junction nucleotides: 6. Per germline, CDR1 MNHEY and CDR2 SVGEGT. The CDR3 is made up of 15 amino acids. The CDR3 sequence is CASSSRQGAGTEAFF. CDR3 DNA sequence: TGTGCCAGCAGTTCGCGACAGGGGGCCGGCACTGAAGCTTTCTTT.

The chain carries TRBV19 and TRBJ1-5; unclear D gene. This CDR3 comprises 13 residues. Per germline, CDR1 LNHDA and CDR2 SQIVND (reference sequence). Trimming took off 3 bases at V and 7 bases at J, with 10 bases between the two ends. As DNA, the CDR3 is TGTGCCAGTAGTATCCCGCCGGGGCAGCCCCAGCATTTT. Translating it yields CASSIPPGQPQHF.

The chain links TRBV5-6 to TRBJ2-1, with a weak D call TRBD1 (6 bases). The V gene's germline CDR1 is SGHDT and CDR2 YYEEEE. This CDR3 has 16 amino acids. The germline V and J ends were trimmed by 1 base and 9 bases, with 20 bases remaining between them. Here the CDR3 DNA reads TGTGCCAGCAGCTTGTGGGGGTCGGGACAATTAGGTGAGCAGTTCTTC. Translation gives CASSLWGSGQLGEQFF.

The chain combines TRBV10-1 with TRBJ2-7, with TRBD2 matching over 9 bases. This CDR3 spans 15 amino acids. Germline V gives CDR1 WNHNN, CDR2 SYGVQD (reference sequence). V dropped 2 bases and J dropped 2; count of bases not matched to a gene: 4. CDR3 sequence reads: CASSETVAGAYEQYF. Written as DNA, the CDR3 is TGCGCCAGCAGTGAGACAGTAGCGGGGGCCTACGAGCAGTACTTC.

In its sample, this clone was seen once. The V call is TRBV7-2, the J call TRBJ1-2; D gene uncertain. The CDR3 consists of 13 residues. V lost 3 bases to trimming and J lost 6 bases, with 11 bases between them. The germline V gene has CDR1 SGHTA and CDR2 FQGNSA. The chain's CDR3 is CASSFPPMDGYTF. The CDR3, as DNA: TGTGCCAGCAGCTTCCCACCTATGGATGGCTACACCTTC.

This chain uses TRBV10-3 with TRBJ2-3; D remains ambiguous. The germline CDR1 and CDR2 sequences are ENHRY and SYGVKD. This CDR3 is built from 15 residues. The ends were cut back, 2 bases at V and 0 bases at J, with 9 bases in the middle. This CDR3 reads CAISEVGTSTDTQYF. DNA of the CDR3: TGTGCCATCAGTGAGGTGGGCACTAGCACAGATACGCAGTATTTT.